A selection of T cell receptor beta chains follows, all from one sample in a study of T cells in Graves' hyperthyroidism and ophthalmopathy. MiXCR was run by TCRdb on the multiplex PCR reads, yielding one entry per CDR3 protein. The table lists fewer than 550,000 distinct CDR3 sequences, around a quarter of them singletons. The material sequenced was blood. All receptors come from a woman in her 30s with Graves' ophthalmopathy. Both conserved end residues are part of each CDR3. A D gene is named only where the DNA matches it firmly. Size is omitted from some rows. Given values are once, few, many or a class for expanded clones.

D | J | size | V | DNA | CDR3
- | TRBJ2-5 | many | TRBV12-5 | TGTGCTAGTGGTCCATCAGGAGGAGAGACCCAGTACTTC | CASGPSGGETQYF
- | TRBJ2-5 | few | TRBV30 | TGTGCCTGGAACCCAGGCCAAACCTTCCGGGAGACCCAGTACTTC | CAWNPGQTFRETQYF
TRBD1 | TRBJ2-2 | - | TRBV12-3/TRBV12-4 | TGTGCCAGCAGTGCCGAGGGACAGCATATCAACACCGGGGAGCTGTTTTTT | CASSAEGQHINTGELFF
- | TRBJ2-2 | many | TRBV30 | TGTGCCTGGAGCAGGGAATATGTGAACACCGGGGAGCTGTTTTTT | CAWSREYVNTGELFF
TRBD1 | TRBJ1-1 | many | TRBV28 | TGTGCCAGCAGTCCCCGGACAGGTGTCCTGTCGATACCTGAAGCTTTCTTT | CASSPRTGVLSIPEAFF
- | TRBJ1-2 | - | TRBV19 | TGTGCCAGTAGTATACCAGGGGTTTATACAGGCTACACCTTC | CASSIPGVYTGYTF
TRBD1 | TRBJ2-5 | many | TRBV20-1 | TGCAGCGACACCGGGACAGGGCAAGAGACCCAGTACTTC | CSDTGTGQETQYF
- | TRBJ1-1 | many | TRBV6-5 | TGTGCCAGCAGGCCCGGGACCTCTGAAGCTTTCTTT | CASRPGTSEAFF
- | TRBJ2-5 | - | TRBV5-1 | TGCGCCAGCAGCTCCAAGATAACCCCAGAGACCCAGTACTTC | CASSSKITPETQYF
TRBD1 | TRBJ1-2 | many | TRBV20-1 | TGCAGTGTTTCTGGGGAGGGACAGGAGGAACAGGGCTACACCTTC | CSVSGEGQEEQGYTF
TRBD2 | TRBJ2-5 | many | TRBV5-6 | TGTGCCAGCAGCTTGGTACTAGCGGGGTACCAAGAGACCCAGTACTTC | CASSLVLAGYQETQYF
- | TRBJ2-2 | - | TRBV15 | TGTGCCACCTCAAACGGGGAGCGGGCGCGGACCGGGGAGCTGTTTTTT | CATSNGERARTGELFF
- | TRBJ1-2 | few | TRBV6-2/TRBV6-3 | TGTGCCACTACGACAGAGATGGGAGGCGGATATGGCTACACCTTC | CATTTEMGGGYGYTF
- | TRBJ1-1 | many | TRBV7-9 | TGTGCCAGCAGCTTAGCGAGATTTCCCACTGAAGCTTTCTTT | CASSLARFPTEAFF
- | TRBJ2-7 | once | TRBV4-1 | TGCGCCAGCAGCCAAGGTGGAGGGAACTACGAGCAGTACTTC | CASSQGGGNYEQYF
- | TRBJ1-2 | - | TRBV4-1 | TGCGCCAGCAGCCCGACAGCGTTAGGCTCCGGCTACACCTTC | CASSPTALGSGYTF
TRBD1 | TRBJ2-7 | many | TRBV15 | TGTGCCACCAGCAGGGAAACGGGACAGGGGATTTCTCTCTACGAGCAGTACTTC | CATSRETGQGISLYEQYF
TRBD2 | TRBJ2-2 | many | TRBV11-2 | TGTGCCAGCAGCTTTCGGCGGGGGGGAGACGACACCGGGGAGCTGTTTTTT | CASSFRRGGDDTGELFF
- | TRBJ2-7 | few | TRBV4-1 | TGCGCCAGCAGCCAAGTAGCGTACAACGAGCAGTACTTC | CASSQVAYNEQYF
- | TRBJ1-2 | many | TRBV5-1 | TGCGCCAGCAGCTTCCTCGGAGGGAGAGGGAGTGGCTACACCTTC | CASSFLGGRGSGYTF
TRBD1 | TRBJ1-2 | - | TRBV13 | TGTGCCAGCACCCTACGACCGGGACAGGGCTCTTATGGCTACACCTTC | CASTLRPGQGSYGYTF
TRBD2 | TRBJ2-5 | - | TRBV19 | TGTGCCAGTAGTCGCGGTAGCGGGGCCCAAGAGACCCAGTACTTC | CASSRGSGAQETQYF
TRBD1 | TRBJ2-7 | few | TRBV12-3/TRBV12-4 | TGTGCCAGCAGAAAAGCCGGGACAGGGGTCAACGAGCAGTACTTC | CASRKAGTGVNEQYF
- | TRBJ2-2 | - | TRBV7-2 | TGTGCCAGCTTTTATACGCGGGCGAACACCGGGGAGCTGTTTTTT | CASFYTRANTGELFF
- | TRBJ1-5 | few | TRBV18 | TGTGCCAGCTCGCGTACAGGAGAATATAGCAATCAGCCCCAGCATTTT | CASSRTGEYSNQPQHF
- | TRBJ2-5 | - | TRBV6-5 | TGTGCCAGCAGCCACGGGGGCGAGGCCCAGTACTTC | CASSHGGEAQYF
- | TRBJ2-2 | many | TRBV19 | TGTGCCAGTAGTATCTTGACATATCCCGCGAACACCGGGGAGCTGTTTTTT | CASSILTYPANTGELFF
TRBD1 | TRBJ1-1 | few | TRBV6-4 | TGTGCCAGCAGCCCCGAATTGACAGGGGGCACTGAAGCTTTCTTT | CASSPELTGGTEAFF
TRBD1 | TRBJ1-1 | many | TRBV20-1 | TGCAGTGCTAGCCCGGACAGGGTCACTGAAGCTTTCTTT | CSASPDRVTEAFF